What follows is one T cell receptor (beta chain) and its context. Its cognate antigen is unknown. Total RNA extracted from each sample amounted to at least 5 micrograms. V lost 8 bases, J lost 12 bases, and 4 bases stayed unmatched. The CDR3 is 11 residues long. The data were obtained in a study of blood T cells in healthy people across ages. It was with a sample-barcoded 5' primer and a J-beta primer mix that a second PCR of roughly 7 to 12 cycles was run. TCRdb processed the 5' RACE reads anew with MiXCR; each CDR3 protein has one entry. This table holds about 830,000 distinct CDR3 sequences, 55% to 65% found once. Study results and limitations: Donor CMV status, an unknown factor, possibly confounded changes in expanded clonotypes. With age, beta diversity per million T cells declined roughly linearly, significantly by roughly 40.

The V and J genes are TRBV6-7 and TRBJ2-1; 10 bases fit TRBD2. TRBV6-7 has ORF status, its function being uncertain. Sequenced input: blood. This clonotype was sampled from a young man in good health. The CDR3 is CASPSGGVQFF. Here the CDR3 DNA reads TGTGCCAGCCCCAGCGGGGGGGTGCAGTTCTTC.